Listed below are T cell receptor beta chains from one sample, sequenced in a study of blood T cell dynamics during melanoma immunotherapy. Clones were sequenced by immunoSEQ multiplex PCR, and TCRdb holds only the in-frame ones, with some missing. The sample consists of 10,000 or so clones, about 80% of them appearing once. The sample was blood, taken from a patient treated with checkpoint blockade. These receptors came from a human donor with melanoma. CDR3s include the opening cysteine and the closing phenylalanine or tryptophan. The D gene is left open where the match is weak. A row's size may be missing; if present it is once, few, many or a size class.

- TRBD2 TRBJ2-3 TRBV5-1 CASSGGLADASTDTQYF TGCGCCAGCAGCGGGGGACTAGCGGATGCTAGCACAGATACGCAGTATTTT
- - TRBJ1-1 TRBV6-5 CASSFRAAAEAFF TGTGCCAGCAGTTTCAGGGCGGCGGCTGAAGCTTTCTTT
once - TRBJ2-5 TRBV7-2 CASSLDSLRRETQYF TGTGCCAGCAGCTTAGACAGCCTGAGGAGGGAGACCCAGTACTTC
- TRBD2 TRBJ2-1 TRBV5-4 CASSFPLAGYNEQFF TGTGCCAGCAGCTTTCCGCTAGCGGGATACAATGAGCAGTTCTTC
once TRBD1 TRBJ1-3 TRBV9 CASSEGTGGSGNTIYF TGTGCCAGCAGCGAGGGGACAGGGGGCTCTGGAAACACCATATATTTT
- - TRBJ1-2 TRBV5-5 CASSFGPSFDDTF TGTGCCAGCAGCTTTGGGCCCAGCTTTGATGACACCTTC
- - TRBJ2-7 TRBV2 CASSVRDYEQYF TGTGCCAGCAGTGTCCGGGACTACGAGCAGTACTTC
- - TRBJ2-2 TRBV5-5 CASSPRVTENTGELFF TGTGCCAGCAGCCCTCGAGTGACAGAAAACACCGGGGAGCTGTTTTTT
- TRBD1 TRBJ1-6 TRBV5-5 CASSLMVQGEGSPLHF TGTGCCAGCAGCTTGATGGTCCAGGGGGAGGGCTCACCCCTCCACTTT
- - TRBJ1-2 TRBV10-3 CAISGPRRFYGYTF TGTGCCATCAGTGGGCCAAGGAGGTTTTATGGCTACACCTTC
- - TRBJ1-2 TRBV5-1 CASSSKNLDYGYTF TGCGCCAGCAGCTCGAAAAACTTGGACTATGGCTACACCTTC
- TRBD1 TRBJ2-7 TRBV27 CASVRDRGLIVLDEQYF TGTGCCAGCGTGAGAGACAGGGGGCTCATCGTGCTCGACGAGCAGTACTTC
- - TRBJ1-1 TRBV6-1 CASSEWGNTEAFF TGTGCCAGCAGTGAATGGGGAAACACTGAAGCTTTCTTT
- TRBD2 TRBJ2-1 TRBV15 CATSRIGTGGRHNEQFF TGTGCCACCAGCAGGATCGGGACGGGCGGGAGGCACAATGAGCAGTTCTTC
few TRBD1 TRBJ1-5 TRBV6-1 CASSGQGRQPQHF TGTGCCAGCAGTGGACAGGGGAGACAGCCCCAGCATTTT
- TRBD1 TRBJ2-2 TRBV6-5 CASSYGIDRDTGELFF TGTGCCAGCAGTTACGGGATCGACAGGGACACCGGGGAGCTGTTTTTT
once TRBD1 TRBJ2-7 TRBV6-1 CASEKGALSSYEQYF TGTGCCAGCGAGAAGGGGGCTTTGAGCTCCTACGAGCAGTACTTC
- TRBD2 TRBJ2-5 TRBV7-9 CASSLALSGREQTQYF TGTGCCAGCAGCTTAGCGTTGAGCGGGAGAGAGCAGACCCAGTACTTC
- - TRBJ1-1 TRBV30 CAWSSAALNTEAFF TGTGCCTGGAGTAGCGCGGCTTTGAACACTGAAGCTTTCTTT
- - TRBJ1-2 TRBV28 CASRPQGLIGGYTF TGTGCCAGCAGACCCCAGGGATTGATCGGTGGCTACACCTTC
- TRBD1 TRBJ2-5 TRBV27 CASSVQGGETQYF TGTGCCAGCAGTGTACAGGGGGGAGAGACCCAGTACTTC
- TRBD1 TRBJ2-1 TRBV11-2 CASSVGGTGENEQFF TGTGCCAGCAGCGTAGGCGGGACAGGGGAGAATGAGCAGTTCTTC
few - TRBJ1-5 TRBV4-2 CASSQELNNQPQHF TGTGCCAGCAGCCAAGAACTGAATAATCAGCCCCAGCATTTT
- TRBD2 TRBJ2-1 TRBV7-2 CASSPGTSQGEQFF TGTGCCAGCAGCCCCGGGACTAGTCAGGGTGAGCAGTTCTTC
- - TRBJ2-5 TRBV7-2 CASSFSGRLPETQYF TGTGCCAGCAGCTTCTCGGGAAGATTGCCGGAGACCCAGTACTTC
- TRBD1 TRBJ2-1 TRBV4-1 CASSQATGIGDEQFF TGCGCCAGCAGCCAAGCGACAGGGATTGGTGATGAGCAGTTCTTC
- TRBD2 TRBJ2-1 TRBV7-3 CASSPGGVAGDLDEQFF TGTGCCAGCAGCCCCGGTGGGGTAGCGGGAGATCTCGATGAGCAGTTCTTC
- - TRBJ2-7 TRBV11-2 CASSPGTSGYEQYF TGTGCCAGCAGCCCTGGGACAAGCGGGTACGAGCAGTACTTC
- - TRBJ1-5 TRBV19 CASSTARQGQPQHF TGTGCCAGTAGTACCGCCCGGCAAGGTCAGCCCCAGCATTTT
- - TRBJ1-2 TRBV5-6 CASSHAGVRYGYTF TGTGCCAGCAGCCACGCAGGGGTGAGATATGGCTACACCTTC
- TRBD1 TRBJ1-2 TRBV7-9 CASSRQGNYGYTF TGTGCCAGCAGCCGACAGGGGAACTATGGCTACACCTTC
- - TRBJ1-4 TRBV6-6 CASTYGNEKLFF TGTGCCAGCACATACGGAAATGAAAAACTGTTTTTT
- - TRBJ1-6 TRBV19 CASKADHYNSPLHF TGTGCCAGTAAGGCGGACCACTATAATTCACCCCTCCACTTT
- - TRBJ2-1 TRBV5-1 CASSLKLDGNNEQFF TGCGCCAGCAGCTTGAAACTAGATGGGAACAATGAGCAGTTCTTC
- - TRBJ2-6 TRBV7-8 CASSLGMGGRSSGANVLTF TGTGCCAGCAGCTTAGGGATGGGGGGAAGAAGCTCTGGGGCCAACGTCCTGACTTTC
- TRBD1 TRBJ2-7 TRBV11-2 CASSPGQVISYEQYF TGTGCCAGCAGCCCCGGACAGGTCATCTCCTACGAGCAGTACTTC
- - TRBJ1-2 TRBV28 CASTVGNYGYTF TGTGCCAGCACCGTGGGGAACTATGGCTACACCTTC
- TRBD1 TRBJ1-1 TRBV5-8 CASSPRDRGNTEAFF TGTGCCAGCAGCCCCCGGGACAGGGGGAACACTGAAGCTTTCTTT
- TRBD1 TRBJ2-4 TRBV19 CASSIRGRENIQYF TGTGCCAGTAGTATAAGGGGGCGAGAAAACATTCAGTACTTC
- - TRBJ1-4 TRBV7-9 CASSLRGLPLNEKLFF TGTGCCAGCAGCTTACGAGGTCTACCATTAAATGAAAAACTGTTTTTT
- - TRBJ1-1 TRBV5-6 CASSSTENTEAFF TGTGCCAGCAGCTCGACAGAGAACACTGAAGCTTTCTTT
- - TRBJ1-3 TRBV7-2 CASSRRWGAPGNTIYF TGTGCCAGCAGCAGGCGGTGGGGGGCGCCCGGAAACACCATATATTTT
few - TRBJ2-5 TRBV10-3 CAISEGEGTETQYF TGTGCCATCAGTGAGGGTGAGGGGACAGAGACCCAGTACTTC
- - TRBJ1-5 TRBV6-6 CASSYQGNQPQHF TGTGCCAGCAGTTATCAGGGAAATCAGCCCCAGCATTTT
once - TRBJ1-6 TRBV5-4 CASSLYQGSYNSPLHF TGTGCCAGCAGCTTGTATCAGGGATCCTATAATTCACCCCTCCACTTT
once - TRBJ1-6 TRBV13 CASSLGSGDNSPLHF TGTGCCAGCAGCTTAGGCAGTGGTGACAATTCACCCCTCCACTTT